The 11 T cell receptor beta chains presented below share a single source sample, sequenced in a study of T cell repertoires in cytomegalovirus infection. MiXCR, applied by TCRdb to the reads, yields one record per CDR3 protein. The sample lists about 740,000 distinct CDR3 sequences; roughly 35% were seen once. The sequencing input was PBMCs. The receptors originated from a human donor in good health (CMV status not recorded). Some clones in this sample may be carry-over from other donors' samples.

The sample holds a few counts of this clonotype. The chain is built from TRBV14 and TRBJ2-7, with D possibly being TRBD2 (5 bases). Trimming removed 3 bases from V and 4 bases from J, with 10 bases in between. This CDR3 contains 13 residues. CDR1 and CDR2 (germline): SGHDN, FVKESK. The CDR3 DNA follows: TGTGCCAGCAGCCAGGGCTGGACTTACGAGCAGTACTTC. Its protein product is CASSQGWTYEQYF.

This rearrangement joins TRBV28 to TRBJ1-2; no definite D call. Germline assignment: CDR1 MDHEN and CDR2 SYDVKM. The CDR3 runs to 14 residues. V lost 6 bases and J 4 bases, leaving 15 bases between the germline ends. CDR3 DNA: TGTGCCAGCAGATTAATAGCAGGTCTCTATGGCTACACCTTC. Translating gives CASRLIAGLYGYTF.

In its sample, this clonotype was seen a few times. The chain combines TRBV11-1 with TRBJ1-1, with D hard to call. CDR1 is SGHAT and CDR2 is FQDESV in the germline V gene (reference sequence). The CDR3 contains 13 residues. Trimming stripped 3 bases from V and 3 bases from J, with 8 bases between. CDR3 in amino acids: CASSFGSHTEAFF. As DNA, the CDR3 is TGTGCCAGCAGCTTTGGCTCTCACACTGAAGCTTTCTTT.

This clonotype was recorded at least ten times. The chain combines TRBV7-6 with TRBJ1-4; no firm D call. V gave up 0 bases and J gave up 7 bases, with 6 bases separating them. The CDR3 totals 13 residues. Per the germline V gene, CDR1 is SGHVS and CDR2 is FNYEAQ. The CDR3 DNA follows: TGTGCCAGCAGCTTAGCGAACGGTGAAAAACTGTTTTTT. Residues: CASSLANGEKLFF.

This clonotype was detected ten times or more. This chain links TRBV7-2 with TRBJ1-5, with TRBD1 matching over 8 bases. This CDR3 is 14 amino acids long. Trimming cost V 5 bases and J 9 bases; bases outside gene matches: 9. Germline lookup yields CDR1 SGHTA and CDR2 FQGNSA. The CDR3 loop reads CASSLGTGTRPQHF. Written as DNA, the CDR3 is TGTGCCAGCAGCCTCGGGACAGGAACCCGGCCCCAGCATTTT.

This clonotype was recorded at least ten times. The chain is built from TRBV7-2 and TRBJ1-1; a weak D match, TRBD1 (5 bases). V lost 1 base, J lost 2 bases, and 11 bases lay in between. This CDR3 is 15 amino acids long. Germline CDR1 reads SGHTA; CDR2 reads FQGNSA. The CDR3 sequence is CASSLVLGTNTEAFF. The DNA of the CDR3 is TGTGCCAGCAGCTTAGTACTGGGGACTAACACTGAAGCTTTCTTT.

V usage is TRBV7-3 and J usage is TRBJ2-1; 10 bases line up with TRBD1. V lost 4 bases to trimming and J lost 2 bases; unmatched junction nucleotides: 2. Germline V gene lookup returns CDR1 SGHTA and CDR2 FQGTGA. The CDR3 length is 15 residues. The CDR3 sequence: CASSYGQGAYNEQFF. The CDR3 DNA follows: TGTGCCAGCAGCTACGGACAGGGGGCCTACAATGAGCAGTTCTTC.

This clonotype was picked up many times. The chain carries TRBV11-2 and TRBJ2-2; no firm D call. CDR1 is SGHAT and CDR2 is FQNNGV in the germline V gene. The V gene lost 3 bases and the J gene lost 7 bases, with 9 bases spanning the gap. This CDR3 region has 13 residues. The CDR3 DNA sequence: TGTGCCAGCAGCTTCTCGGTAGTCGGGGAGCTGTTTTTT. Protein: CASSFSVVGELFF.

This clonotype was recorded at least ten times. The chain uses TRBV12-3 or TRBV12-4 and TRBJ2-7; 10 bases fit TRBD1. The CDR3 totals 15 residues. The J segment lost 0 bases and the V segment lost 5 bases, leaving 4 bases of the junction unmatched. This chain's CDR3 is CASSQTGGPSYEQYF. CDR3 DNA sequence: TGTGCCAGCAGTCAGACAGGGGGCCCCTCCTACGAGCAGTACTTC.

In this sample, this clonotype turned up many times. This chain links TRBV7-2 with TRBJ1-2, with TRBD1 identical over 7 bases. The J segment lost 4 bases and the V segment lost 6 bases, leaving 5 bases of the junction unmatched. CDR1 and CDR2 from the germline V gene are SGHTA and FQGNSA. The CDR3 spans 13 residues. The CDR3 region has the DNA TGTGCCAGCAGACCCGGGACAGTCTATGGCTACACCTTC. It is translated as CASRPGTVYGYTF.

This rearrangement joins TRBV4-1 to TRBJ2-2; 7 bases are a match to TRBD2. The CDR3 contains 17 residues. V trimming: 3 bases; J trimming: 5 bases; junction bases outside the gene matches: 12. Per the germline V gene, CDR1 is MGHRA and CDR2 is YSYEKL. The CDR3 here is CASSHPGGGTGTGELFF. CDR3 nucleotides: TGCGCCAGCAGCCACCCTGGGGGGGGGACGGGGACCGGGGAGCTGTTTTTT.